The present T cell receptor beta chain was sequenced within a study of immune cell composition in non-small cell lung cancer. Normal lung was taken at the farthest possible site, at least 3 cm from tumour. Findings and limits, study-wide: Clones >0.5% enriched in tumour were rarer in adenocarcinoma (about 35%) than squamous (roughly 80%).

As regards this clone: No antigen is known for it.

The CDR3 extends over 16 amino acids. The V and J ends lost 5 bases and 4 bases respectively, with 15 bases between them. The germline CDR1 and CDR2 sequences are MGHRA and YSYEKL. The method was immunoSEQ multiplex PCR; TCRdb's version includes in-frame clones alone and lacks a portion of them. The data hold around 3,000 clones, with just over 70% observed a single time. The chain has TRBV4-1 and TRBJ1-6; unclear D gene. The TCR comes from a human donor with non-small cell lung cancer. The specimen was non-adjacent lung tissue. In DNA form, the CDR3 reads TGCGCCAGCAGCGTCGGGCGGTCGGGGTATAATTCACCCCTCCACTTT. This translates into CASSVGRSGYNSPLHF.